The text below deals with one T cell receptor beta chain. Its antigen is unknown. No clone much larger than this one lies a single base away; base qualities are absent. From each donor, a single peripheral blood sample of about 100 mL on average was drawn into heparinised tubes. A BD FACSAria II and a panel including CD45RO, CCR7, CD25, CD127, CD95 and CD27 were used to sort naive, central memory, regulatory and stem cell-like memory CD4+ T cells. Purity was above 98% for every sorted population. Right away, PBMCs were isolated by Lymphoprep density gradient centrifugation and were stained directly, with no culture step. So that batch effects would be minimized, each experiment stained and sorted samples in pairs, pairing one healthy donor with one patient. The entry originates in a study of beta chain features in type 1 diabetes (dated by TCRdb to 2016 to 2019). Background on the whole study: Mean age, gender distribution, total cell number and subset yield did not differ between patients and healthy donors. A total of 100 million to 140 million sorted cells were examined across all samples, and the number of cells per subset was strongly correlated with RNA yield. Whereas all 30 or so donors provided naive and central memory subsets, regulatory and stem cell-like memory subsets were isolated from just 8 patients and about 8 healthy donors. In the study, recently diagnosed type 1 diabetes patients and matched healthy donors were compared on the TCRB repertoires of their sorted circulating CD4+ T cell subsets. Beyond this particular receptor, the publication reports: Sequencing cDNA rather than genomic DNA could over-represent highly expressing activated cells, although activation and CD3 levels did not differ between groups. Because small numbers of individuals were included in the HLA sub-analyses, any influence of HLA type on TCRB rearrangement was left unresolved. Shorter templates might have been favored by PCR, but patient and control samples were amplified and corrected together, so both groups would have been affected equally by any skew. Type 1 diabetes patients showed a moderate but significant shortening of TCRB CDR3 length in all four CD4+ subsets. At VDJ recombination sites, patients with type 1 diabetes made fewer insertions and deleted more nucleotides, a pattern implying thymic rearrangement abnormalities. Naive, central memory and regulatory TCRB repertoires appeared to be more similar among patients than among healthy donors.

The germline ends are 15 bases apart after V is trimmed by 5 bases and J by 7 bases. The CDR3, from cysteine to phenylalanine, totals 14 residues. Of all the DNA, just the CDR3 is kept, 42 bases in frame from base 1. The germline V gene (reference sequence) supplies CDR1 LNHDA and CDR2 SQIVND. The entire isolated RNA was reverse transcribed using the High Capacity cDNA Reverse Transcription Kit, and thus expressed TCRB transcripts were sequenced. Deep immunoSEQ sequencing was applied to naive, central memory and regulatory T cell samples, giving an average of roughly 3.6 million total reads per sample. Sorted cells were lysed in RLT buffer and RNA was extracted with DNase-treated RNeasy Micro or Mini kits, depending on cell number. To prevent cross-contamination, each cell subset was processed individually, whereas patient and healthy donor samples were processed jointly. TCRB sequences were amplified from cDNA with the immunoSEQ multiplex PCR, producing 87-bp fragments spanning the CDR3 region. The amplicons were sequenced using the Illumina HiSeq platform. The authors' pipeline ran thus. PCR bias was computationally corrected using synthetic template baselines, reads within Hamming distance 2 were collapsed, and singletons that could not be merged were discarded. By aligning reads against IMGT, V, D and J genes, CDR3 length, and insertions or deletions at six rearrangement sites were assigned. Within each subset, clonotype counts were normalized to the number of sorted cells before true diversity and Gini coefficients were calculated with the tcR R package. The overlap coefficient, calculated on TCRB nucleotide sequences, was used to measure repertoire sharing. Out-of-frame TCRB sequences from naive cells were analyzed as a proxy for the pre-selection repertoire. The table was pulled from immuneACCESS by TCRdb, which kept in-frame rearrangements only. Such tables lose some clones; where checked, under half of the loss comes from unresolved V genes, and the rest has no known cause. That table supplies the V and J calls and clone size; D and trimming were determined from the DNA. The sample data list about 340,000 clones, and about 13% of these were observed just once. Jointly, the top ten make up approximately 0.016% of the sample.

The TCR sequence derives from a young woman with type 1 diabetes. What was sequenced was naive CD4+ T cells from blood. Taken with the paper, the label for cell subset or site translates to: true naive CD4+ T cells. The chain employs TRBV19 and TRBJ2-1; TRBD1 might be the D gene, on 5 matching bases. CDR3 loop: CASSFRQRSNEQFF. The DNA reads TGTGCCAGTAGTTTTAGACAGAGGTCGAATGAGCAGTTCTTC.